This T cell receptor (beta chain) was sequenced in a study of blood T cell repertoires in COVID-19. Study context: COVID-19 samples collected from the United States, Italy and Spain covered acute and convalescent phases. T cells, B-cell-depleted T cells, or PBMCs provided the cDNA or gDNA that served as material.

Per the original methods: From reference gene primer amplification, estimates of nucleated cell counts were derived. The protocol was immunoSEQ multiplex PCR, while the TCRdb copy is restricted to in-frame clones and leaves out a portion. Clone size and the V and J calls come from that table; the DNA yielded D and trimming. In the table there are some 170,000 clones, roughly 82% of which are singletons. The CDR3 is 12 residues long. The germline gives CDR1 MDHEN, CDR2 SYDVKM. Trimming cost V 6 bases and J 2 bases; bases outside gene matches: 0. The source is a woman aged 70-85 years with acute or convalescent COVID-19. The chain couples TRBV28 to TRBJ2-5; 7 bases agree with TRBD1. The sequenced material came from peripheral blood. The CDR3: CASRGQQETQYF. CDR3 coding DNA: TGTGCCAGCAGGGGACAGCAAGAGACCCAGTACTTC.